This T cell receptor (beta chain) was obtained from a study of blood T cell repertoires in COVID-19. Methods used by the authors: Quantification of nucleated cells was approximated via reference gene primer amplification. Profiled with immunoSEQ multiplex PCR; TCRdb holds only in-frame clones, not every one. Clone size and V and J calls were adopted from that table, with D and trimming inferred from the DNA. The sample carries approximately 250,000 clones, approximately 90% recorded once. Residents of approximately 25 US areas, aged roughly 18 to 89 years, made up the participants. Clinical histories supplied by participants themselves formed the basis of cohort assignment. Germline assignment: CDR1 KGHSH and CDR2 LQKENI. This CDR3 is 13 amino acids long. Germline trimming cut 5 bases from V and 3 bases from J; bases unmatched to any gene: 3.

This rearrangement joins TRBV18 to TRBJ2-7; 8 nucleotides agree with TRBD2. The TCR comes from a woman aged 40-49 years with acute COVID-19. Sequencing was performed on PBMCs or T cells enriched from blood (not recorded which). The CDR3 loop is CASSETSDYEQYF. CDR3 in DNA: TGTGCCAGCTCAGAGACTAGCGACTACGAGCAGTACTTC. Full variable domain (remainder filled in from reference TRBV18 and TRBJ2-7): NAGVMQNPRHLVRRRGQEARLRCSPMKGHSHVYWYRQLPEEGLKFMVYLQKENIIDESGMPKERFSAEFPKEGPSILRIQQVVRGDSAAYFCASSETSDYEQYFGPGTRLTVT.